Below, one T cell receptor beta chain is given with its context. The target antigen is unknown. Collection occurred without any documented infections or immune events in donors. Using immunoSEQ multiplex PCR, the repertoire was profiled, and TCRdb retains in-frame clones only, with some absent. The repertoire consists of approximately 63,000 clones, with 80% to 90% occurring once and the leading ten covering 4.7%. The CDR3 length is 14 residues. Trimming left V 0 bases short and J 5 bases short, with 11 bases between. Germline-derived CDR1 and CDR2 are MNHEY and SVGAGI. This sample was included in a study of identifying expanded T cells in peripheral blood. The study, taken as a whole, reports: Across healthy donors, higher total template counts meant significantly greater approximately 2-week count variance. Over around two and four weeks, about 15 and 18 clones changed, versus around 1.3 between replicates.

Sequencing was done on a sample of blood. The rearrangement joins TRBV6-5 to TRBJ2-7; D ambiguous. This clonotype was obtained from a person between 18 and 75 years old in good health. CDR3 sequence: CASSYSLGVHEQYF. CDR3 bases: TGTGCCAGCAGTTACTCCCTTGGGGTTCACGAGCAGTACTTC.